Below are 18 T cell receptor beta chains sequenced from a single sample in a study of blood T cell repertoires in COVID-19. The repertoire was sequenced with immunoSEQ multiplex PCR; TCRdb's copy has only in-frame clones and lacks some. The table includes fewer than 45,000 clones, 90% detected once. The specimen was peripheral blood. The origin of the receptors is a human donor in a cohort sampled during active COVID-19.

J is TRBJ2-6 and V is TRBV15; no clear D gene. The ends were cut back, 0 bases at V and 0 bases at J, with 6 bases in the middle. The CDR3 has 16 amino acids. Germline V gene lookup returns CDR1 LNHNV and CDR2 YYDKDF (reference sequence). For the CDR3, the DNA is TGTGCCACCAGCAGAGACCTCTACTCTGGGGCCAACGTCCTGACTTTC. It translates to CATSRDLYSGANVLTF.

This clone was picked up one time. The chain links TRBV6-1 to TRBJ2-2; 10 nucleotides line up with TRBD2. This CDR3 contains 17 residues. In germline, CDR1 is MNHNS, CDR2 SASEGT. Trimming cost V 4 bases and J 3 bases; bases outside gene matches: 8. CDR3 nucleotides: TGTGCCAGCAGTGCGCAGCGGGGGGGCGTACACACCGGGGAGCTGTTTTTT. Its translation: CASSAQRGGVHTGELFF.

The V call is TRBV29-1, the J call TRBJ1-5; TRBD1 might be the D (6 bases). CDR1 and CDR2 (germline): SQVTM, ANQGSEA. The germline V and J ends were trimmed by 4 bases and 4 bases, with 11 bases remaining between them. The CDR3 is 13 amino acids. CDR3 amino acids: CSVARGSNQPQHF. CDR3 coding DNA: TGCAGCGTTGCCAGGGGTTCTAATCAGCCCCAGCATTTT.

DNA for the CDR3: TGTGCCAGCACCCTTGGCCATGAGCAGTTCTTC. Amino acid sequence: CASTLGHEQFF. The gene calls are TRBV11-2 and TRBJ2-1; D is undetermined. Germline lookup yields CDR1 SGHAT and CDR2 FQNNGV. The CDR3 length is 11 residues. V was cut by 7 bases and J by 8 bases, with 9 bases left in between.

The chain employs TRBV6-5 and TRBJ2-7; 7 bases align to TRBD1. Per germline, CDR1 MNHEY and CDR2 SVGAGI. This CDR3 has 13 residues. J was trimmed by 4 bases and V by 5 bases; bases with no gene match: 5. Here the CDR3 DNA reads TGTGCCAGCAGTCCGGGGACAGCTTACGAGCAGTACTTC. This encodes CASSPGTAYEQYF.

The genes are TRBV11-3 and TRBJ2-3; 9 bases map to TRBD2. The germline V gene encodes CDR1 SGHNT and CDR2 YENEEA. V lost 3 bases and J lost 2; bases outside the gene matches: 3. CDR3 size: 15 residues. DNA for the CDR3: TGTGCCAGCAGCTTGGGACTAGCCCACACAGATACGCAGTATTTT. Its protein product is CASSLGLAHTDTQYF.

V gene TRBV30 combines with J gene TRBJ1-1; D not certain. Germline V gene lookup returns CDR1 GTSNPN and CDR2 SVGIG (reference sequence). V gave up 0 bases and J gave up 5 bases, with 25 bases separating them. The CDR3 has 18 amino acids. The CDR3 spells CAWSVLKEVRGSLTEAFF. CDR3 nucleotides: TGTGCCTGGAGTGTACTAAAAGAGGTCCGAGGTTCCCTTACTGAAGCTTTCTTT.

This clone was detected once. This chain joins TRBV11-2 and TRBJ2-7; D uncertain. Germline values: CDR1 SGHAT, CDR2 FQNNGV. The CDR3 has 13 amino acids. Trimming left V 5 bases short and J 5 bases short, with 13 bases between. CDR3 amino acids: CASSRHLTHEQYF. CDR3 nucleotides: TGTGCCAGCAGCCGCCACCTAACCCACGAGCAGTACTTC.

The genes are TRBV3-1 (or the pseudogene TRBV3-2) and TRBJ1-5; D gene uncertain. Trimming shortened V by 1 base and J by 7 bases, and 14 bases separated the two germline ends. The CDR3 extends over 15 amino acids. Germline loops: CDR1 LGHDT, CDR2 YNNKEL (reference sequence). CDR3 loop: CASSQGTTAAQPQHF. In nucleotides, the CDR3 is TGTGCCAGCAGCCAAGGAACCACCGCGGCGCAGCCCCAGCATTTT.

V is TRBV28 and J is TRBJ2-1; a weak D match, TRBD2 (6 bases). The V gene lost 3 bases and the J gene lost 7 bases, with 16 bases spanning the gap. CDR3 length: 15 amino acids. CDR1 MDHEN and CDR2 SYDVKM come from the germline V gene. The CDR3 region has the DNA TGTGCCAGCAGTTTTAGGAGGGATGCCCGAAATGAGCAGTTCTTC. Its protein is CASSFRRDARNEQFF. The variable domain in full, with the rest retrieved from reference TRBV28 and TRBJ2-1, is DVKVTQSSRYLVKRTGEKVFLECVQDMDHENMFWYRQDPGLGLRLIYFSYDVKMKEKGDIPEGYSVSREKKERFSLILESASTNQTSMYLCASSFRRDARNEQFFGPGTRLTVL.

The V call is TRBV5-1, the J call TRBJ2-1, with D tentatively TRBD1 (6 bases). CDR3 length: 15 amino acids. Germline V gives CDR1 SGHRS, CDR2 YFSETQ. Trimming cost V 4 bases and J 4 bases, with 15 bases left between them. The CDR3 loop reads CASSPGDGNYNEQFF. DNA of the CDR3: TGCGCCAGCAGCCCAGGGGACGGGAATTACAATGAGCAGTTCTTC. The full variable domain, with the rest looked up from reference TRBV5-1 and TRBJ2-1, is KAGVTQTPRYLIKTRGQQVTLSCSPISGHRSVSWYQQTPGQGLQFLFEYFSETQRNKGNFPGRFSGRQFSNSRSEMNVSTLELGDSALYLCASSPGDGNYNEQFFGPGTRLTVL.

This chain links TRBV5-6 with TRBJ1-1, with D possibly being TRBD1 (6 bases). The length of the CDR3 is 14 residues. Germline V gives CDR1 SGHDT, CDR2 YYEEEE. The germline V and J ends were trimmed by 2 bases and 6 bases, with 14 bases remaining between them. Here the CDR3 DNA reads TGTGCCAGCAGCTTTACAGGGATTGAGGCTGAAGCTTTCTTT. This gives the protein CASSFTGIEAEAFF.

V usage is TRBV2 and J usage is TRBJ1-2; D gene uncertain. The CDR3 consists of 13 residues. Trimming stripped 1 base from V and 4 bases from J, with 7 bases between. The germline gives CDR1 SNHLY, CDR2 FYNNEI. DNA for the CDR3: TGTGCCAGCAGTGAAGACATTGTCTATGGCTACACCTTC. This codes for CASSEDIVYGYTF.

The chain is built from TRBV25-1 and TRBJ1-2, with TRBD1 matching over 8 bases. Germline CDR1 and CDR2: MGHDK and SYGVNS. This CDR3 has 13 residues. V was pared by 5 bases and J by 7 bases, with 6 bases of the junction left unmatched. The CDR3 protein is CASSWQGALGYTF. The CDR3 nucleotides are TGTGCCAGCAGTTGGCAGGGGGCTCTTGGCTACACCTTC.

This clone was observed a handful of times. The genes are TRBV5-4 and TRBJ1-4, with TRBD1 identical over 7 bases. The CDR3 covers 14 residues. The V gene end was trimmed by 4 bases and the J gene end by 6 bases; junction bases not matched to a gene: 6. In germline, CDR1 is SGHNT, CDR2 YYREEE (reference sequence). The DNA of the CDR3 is TGTGCCAGCAGCCCCGGGACAGTAGATGAAAAACTGTTTTTT. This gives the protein CASSPGTVDEKLFF.

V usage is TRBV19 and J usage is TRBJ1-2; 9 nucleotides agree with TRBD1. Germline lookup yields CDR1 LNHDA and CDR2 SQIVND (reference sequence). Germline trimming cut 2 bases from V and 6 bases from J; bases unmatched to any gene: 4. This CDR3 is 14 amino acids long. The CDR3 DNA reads TGTGCCAGTAGTATAAGGCGGACAGGGGATGGCTACACCTTC. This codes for CASSIRRTGDGYTF.

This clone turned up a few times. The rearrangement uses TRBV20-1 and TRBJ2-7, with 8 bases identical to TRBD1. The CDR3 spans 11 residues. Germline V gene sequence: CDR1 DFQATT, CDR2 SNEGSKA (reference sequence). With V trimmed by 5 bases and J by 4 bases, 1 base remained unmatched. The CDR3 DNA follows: TGCAGTGCTCGACAGGGGTACGAGCAGTACTTC. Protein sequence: CSARQGYEQYF.

This CDR3 reads CASSLGMPGQGEKLFF. The CDR3 DNA follows: TGTGCCAGCAGCTTAGGGATGCCGGGACAGGGGGAAAAACTGTTTTTT. The chain couples TRBV7-6 to TRBJ1-4; 10 bases are a match to TRBD1. Germline CDR1 SGHVS, CDR2 FNYEAQ. The CDR3 loop spans 16 amino acids. V lost 1 base and J lost 8; bases outside the gene matches: 7. Looking up the rest from reference TRBV7-6 and TRBJ1-4 gives the full variable domain: GAGVSQSPRYKVTKRGQDVALRCDPISGHVSLYWYRQALGQGPEFLTYFNYEAQQDKSGLPNDRFSAERPEGSISTLTIQRTEQRDSAMYRCASSLGMPGQGEKLFFGSGTQLSVL.